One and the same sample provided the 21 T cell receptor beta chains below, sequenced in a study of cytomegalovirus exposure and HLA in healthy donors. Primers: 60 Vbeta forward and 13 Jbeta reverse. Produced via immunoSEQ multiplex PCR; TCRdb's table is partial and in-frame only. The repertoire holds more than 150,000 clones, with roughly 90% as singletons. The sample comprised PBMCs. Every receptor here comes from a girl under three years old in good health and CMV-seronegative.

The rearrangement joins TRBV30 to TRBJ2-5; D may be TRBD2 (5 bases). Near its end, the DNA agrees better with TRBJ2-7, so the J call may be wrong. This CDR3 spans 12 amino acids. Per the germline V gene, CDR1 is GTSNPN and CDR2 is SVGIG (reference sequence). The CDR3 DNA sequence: TGTGCCTGGACCCCGGGAATGGGCGAGCAGTACTTC. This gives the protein CAWTPGMGEQYF.

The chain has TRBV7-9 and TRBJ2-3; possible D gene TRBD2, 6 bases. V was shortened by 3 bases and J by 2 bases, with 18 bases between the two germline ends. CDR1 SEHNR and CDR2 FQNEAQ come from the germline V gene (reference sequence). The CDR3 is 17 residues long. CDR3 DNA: TGTGCCAGCAGCTTCGATTGGGCGGGAAAATACACAGATACGCAGTATTTT. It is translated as CASSFDWAGKYTDTQYF.

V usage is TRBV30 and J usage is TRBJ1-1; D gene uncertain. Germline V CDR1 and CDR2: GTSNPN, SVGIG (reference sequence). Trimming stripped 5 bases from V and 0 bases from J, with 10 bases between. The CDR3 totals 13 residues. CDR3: CAWEVALNTEAFF. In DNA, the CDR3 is TGTGCCTGGGAGGTCGCCTTGAACACTGAAGCTTTCTTT.

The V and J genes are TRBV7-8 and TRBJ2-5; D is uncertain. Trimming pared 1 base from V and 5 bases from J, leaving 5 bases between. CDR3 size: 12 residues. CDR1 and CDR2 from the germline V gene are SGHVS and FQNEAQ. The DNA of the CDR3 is TGTGCCAGCAGCTTAGTTCGGGAGACCCAGTACTTC. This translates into CASSLVRETQYF.

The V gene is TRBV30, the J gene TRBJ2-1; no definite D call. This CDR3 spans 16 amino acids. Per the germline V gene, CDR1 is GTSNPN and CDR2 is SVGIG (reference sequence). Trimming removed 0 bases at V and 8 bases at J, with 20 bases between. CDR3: CAWSVHSQRMVYEQFF. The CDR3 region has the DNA TGTGCCTGGAGTGTACACTCCCAGCGAATGGTTTATGAGCAGTTCTTC.

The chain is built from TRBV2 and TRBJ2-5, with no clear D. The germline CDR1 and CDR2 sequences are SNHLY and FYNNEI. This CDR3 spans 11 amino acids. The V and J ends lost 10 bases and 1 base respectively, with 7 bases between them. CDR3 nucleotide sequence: TGTGCCACATCCCCCCAAGAGACCCAGTACTTC. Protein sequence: CATSPQETQYF.

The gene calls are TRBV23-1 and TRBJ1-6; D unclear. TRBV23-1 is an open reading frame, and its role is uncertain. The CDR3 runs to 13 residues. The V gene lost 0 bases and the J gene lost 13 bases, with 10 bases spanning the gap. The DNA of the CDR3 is TGCGCCAGCAGTCAATCTAGTAGCGGTCCCCTCCACTTT. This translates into CASSQSSSGPLHF.

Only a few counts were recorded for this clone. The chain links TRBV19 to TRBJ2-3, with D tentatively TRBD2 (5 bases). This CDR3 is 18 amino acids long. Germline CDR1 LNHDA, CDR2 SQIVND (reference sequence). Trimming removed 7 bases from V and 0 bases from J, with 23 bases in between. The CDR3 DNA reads TGTGCCAGTACCTCCAATGGCCCGGGATCTTCTAGCACAGATACGCAGTATTTT. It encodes CASTSNGPGSSSTDTQYF.

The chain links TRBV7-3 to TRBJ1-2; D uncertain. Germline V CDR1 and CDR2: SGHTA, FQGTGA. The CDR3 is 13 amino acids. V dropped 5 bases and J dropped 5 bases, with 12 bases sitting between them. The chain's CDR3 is CASSVREPYGYTF. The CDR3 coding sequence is TGTGCCAGCAGCGTGCGGGAACCATATGGCTACACCTTC.

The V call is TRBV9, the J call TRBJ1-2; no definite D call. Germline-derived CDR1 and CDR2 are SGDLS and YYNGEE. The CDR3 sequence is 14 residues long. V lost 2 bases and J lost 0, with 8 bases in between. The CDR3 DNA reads TGTGCCAGCAGCGTTGCCTCGGCTAACTATGGCTACACCTTC. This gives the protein CASSVASANYGYTF.

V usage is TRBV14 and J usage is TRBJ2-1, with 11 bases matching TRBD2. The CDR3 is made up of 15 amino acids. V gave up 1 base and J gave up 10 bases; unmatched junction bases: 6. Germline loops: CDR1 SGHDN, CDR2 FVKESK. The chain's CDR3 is CASSQVPSGRSEQFF. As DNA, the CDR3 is TGTGCCAGCAGCCAAGTACCTAGCGGGAGGTCGGAGCAGTTCTTC.

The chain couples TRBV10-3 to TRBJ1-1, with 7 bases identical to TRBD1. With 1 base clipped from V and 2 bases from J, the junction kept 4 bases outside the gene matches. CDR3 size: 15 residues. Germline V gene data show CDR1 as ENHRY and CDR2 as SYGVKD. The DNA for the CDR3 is TGTGCCATCAGTGAGTTGGCAGGGGGTAACACTGAAGCTTTCTTT. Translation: CAISELAGGNTEAFF.

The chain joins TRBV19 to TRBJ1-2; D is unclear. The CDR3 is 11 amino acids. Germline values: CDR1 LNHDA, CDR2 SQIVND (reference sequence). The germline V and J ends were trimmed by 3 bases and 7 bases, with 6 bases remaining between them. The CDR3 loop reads CASSIGVGYTF. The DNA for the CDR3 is TGTGCCAGTAGTATCGGGGTTGGCTACACCTTC. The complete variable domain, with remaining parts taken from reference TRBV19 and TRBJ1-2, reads DGGITQSPKYLFRKEGQNVTLSCEQNLNHDAMYWYRQDPGQGLRLIYYSQIVNDFQKGDIAEGYSVSREKKESFPLTVTSAQKNPTAFYLCASSIGVGYTFGSGTRLTVV.

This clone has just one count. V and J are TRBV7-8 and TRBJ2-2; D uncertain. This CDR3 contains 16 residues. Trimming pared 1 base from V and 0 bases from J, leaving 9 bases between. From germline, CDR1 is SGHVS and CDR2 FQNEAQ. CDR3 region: CASSLVAWTNTGELFF. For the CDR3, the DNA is TGTGCCAGCAGCTTAGTAGCTTGGACGAACACCGGGGAGCTGTTTTTT. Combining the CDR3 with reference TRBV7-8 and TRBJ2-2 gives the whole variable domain GAGVSQSPRYKVAKRGQDVALRCDPISGHVSLFWYQQALGQGPEFLTYFQNEAQLDKSGLPSDRFFAERPEGSVSTLKIQRTQQEDSAVYLCASSLVAWTNTGELFFGEGSRLTVL.

This CDR3 is CASLASGRKYNEQFF. The CDR3 DNA sequence: TGTGCCAGTTTGGCTAGCGGGAGGAAGTACAATGAGCAGTTCTTC. The rearrangement links TRBV19 to TRBJ2-1, with 11 bases matching TRBD2. V was clipped by 8 bases and J by 4 bases; unmatched bases: 7. The CDR3 is 15 amino acids. Germline CDR1 LNHDA, CDR2 SQIVND (reference sequence).

The CDR3 DNA follows: TGTCCCCTGACTAGCTTCTACAATGAGCAGTTCTTC. Amino acids: CPLTSFYNEQFF. The rearrangement uses TRBV19 and TRBJ2-1, with 7 bases that match TRBD2. The CDR3 spans 12 residues. CDR1 and CDR2 from the germline V gene are LNHDA and SQIVND (reference sequence).

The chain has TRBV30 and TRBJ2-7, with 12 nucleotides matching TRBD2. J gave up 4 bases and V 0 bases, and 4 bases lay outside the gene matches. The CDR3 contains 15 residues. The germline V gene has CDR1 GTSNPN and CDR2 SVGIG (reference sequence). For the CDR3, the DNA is TGTGCCTGGAGTGTAGGTGGGACTAGCGGGTACGAGCAGTACTTC. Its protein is CAWSVGGTSGYEQYF.

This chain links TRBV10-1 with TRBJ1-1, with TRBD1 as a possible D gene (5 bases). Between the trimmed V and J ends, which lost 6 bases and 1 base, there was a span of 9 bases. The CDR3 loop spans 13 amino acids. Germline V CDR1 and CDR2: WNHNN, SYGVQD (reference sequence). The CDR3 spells CASRQDGNTEAFF. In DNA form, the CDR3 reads TGCGCCAGCAGACAGGACGGGAACACTGAAGCTTTCTTT.

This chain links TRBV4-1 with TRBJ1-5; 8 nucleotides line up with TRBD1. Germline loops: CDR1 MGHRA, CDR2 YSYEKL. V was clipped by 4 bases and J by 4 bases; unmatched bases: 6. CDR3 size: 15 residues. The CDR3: CASSREWTGNQPQHF. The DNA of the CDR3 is TGCGCCAGCAGCCGAGAGTGGACAGGGAATCAGCCCCAGCATTTT.

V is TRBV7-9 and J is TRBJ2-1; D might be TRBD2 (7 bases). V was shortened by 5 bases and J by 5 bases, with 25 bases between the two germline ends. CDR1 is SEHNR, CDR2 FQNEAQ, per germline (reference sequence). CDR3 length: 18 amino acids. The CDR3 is CASSKKWGGGGIHNEQFF. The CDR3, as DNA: TGTGCCAGCAGCAAAAAATGGGGGGGCGGGGGCATACACAATGAGCAGTTCTTC.

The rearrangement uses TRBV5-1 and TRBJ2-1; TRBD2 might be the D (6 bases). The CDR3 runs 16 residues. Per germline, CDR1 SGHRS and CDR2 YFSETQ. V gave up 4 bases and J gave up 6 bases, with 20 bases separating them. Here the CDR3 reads CASSLLWRVPSNEQFF. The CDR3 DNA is TGCGCCAGCAGCCTGCTGTGGAGGGTACCGTCCAATGAGCAGTTCTTC. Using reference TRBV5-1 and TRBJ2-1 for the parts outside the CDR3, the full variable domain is KAGVTQTPRYLIKTRGQQVTLSCSPISGHRSVSWYQQTPGQGLQFLFEYFSETQRNKGNFPGRFSGRQFSNSRSEMNVSTLELGDSALYLCASSLLWRVPSNEQFFGPGTRLTVL.